Listed below are T cell receptor beta chains from one sample, sequenced in a study of metastatic and nonmetastatic thyroid tumors. TCRdb redid the clone calls on the PCR reads using MiXCR. Here the sample spans 20,000 to 25,000 clones, roughly 20% being singletons. The sequenced sample consisted of adjacent normal tissue. The receptors here all came from a female donor with papillary thyroid cancer or a benign thyroid nodule (not recorded which). Some clones in this sample may be carry-over from other donors' samples. CDR3s leave out the opening cysteine and the closing phenylalanine or tryptophan. Not all rows give a size; the values are once, few, many and, for expanded clones, a class.

J: TRBJ1-2; V: TRBV19; size: medium-sized; CDR3: ASSSGTGIGGYT
J: TRBJ2-1; V: TRBV14; size: -; CDR3: APSQDSQRELGSYNEQF
J: TRBJ2-5; V: TRBV7-8; size: -; CDR3: ASSPLAGVGGETQY
J: TRBJ1-3; V: TRBV7-9; size: many; CDR3: ASSYDRASGNTIY
J: TRBJ2-3; V: TRBV6-5; size: many; CDR3: ASTPEGSGRWTDTQY
J: TRBJ1-1; V: TRBV3-1; size: many; CDR3: ASSSITRVGGRGTEAF
J: TRBJ2-5; V: TRBV4-1; size: many; CDR3: ASSQSHLGIEETQY
J: TRBJ2-3; V: TRBV27; size: -; CDR3: ASSLGTGGSDTQY
J: TRBJ2-1; V: TRBV7-6; size: many; CDR3: ASSRDYLNNEQF
J: TRBJ2-3; V: TRBV10-2; size: many; CDR3: ASGYTDTQY
J: TRBJ1-3; V: TRBV3-1; size: many; CDR3: ASSLGPDSGNTIY
J: TRBJ2-3; V: TRBV5-1; size: -; CDR3: PSSSYRGSADTQY
J: TRBJ2-5; V: TRBV15; size: many; CDR3: ATRRVAGEETQY
J: TRBJ1-5; V: TRBV2; size: -; CDR3: ASSSGGGGGQPQH
J: TRBJ2-1; V: TRBV19; size: -; CDR3: ASAGLEDNEQF
J: TRBJ1-2; V: TRBV5-4; size: few; CDR3: ASSLGSNNYGYT
J: TRBJ2-3; V: TRBV7-3; size: few; CDR3: ASSFTVIPDTQY
J: TRBJ1-1; V: TRBV5-6; size: -; CDR3: ASSPQDGVNTEAF
J: TRBJ2-1; V: TRBV27; size: -; CDR3: ASLTGSNYNEQF
J: TRBJ2-7; V: TRBV5-1; size: -; CDR3: ASSSTSGSYEQY
J: TRBJ2-3; V: TRBV28; size: many; CDR3: ASSLPPDTQY
J: TRBJ2-3; V: TRBV7-3; size: many; CDR3: ASSIGLAGAADTQY
J: TRBJ2-7; V: TRBV6-2/TRBV6-3; size: -; CDR3: ASSYPGQGSREQY
J: TRBJ1-1; V: TRBV28; size: few; CDR3: ASSGQGVNTESF
J: TRBJ2-1; V: TRBV27; size: few; CDR3: ASSPATGLASYNEQF
J: TRBJ1-1; V: TRBV20-1; size: many; CDR3: SAFRAGTDFSAF
J: TRBJ1-1; V: TRBV30; size: many; CDR3: AWRDWGIMNTEAF
J: TRBJ1-1; V: TRBV24-1; size: many; CDR3: ATSDSDVTEAF
J: TRBJ2-1; V: TRBV7-2; size: -; CDR3: ASSLVEGGNEQF
J: TRBJ2-2; V: TRBV11-2; size: few; CDR3: ASSPPATRGSRELF
J: TRBJ2-7; V: TRBV13; size: -; CDR3: ASSPEGTSGSYEQY
J: TRBJ1-4; V: TRBV4-1; size: many; CDR3: ASTLGQLNEKLF
J: TRBJ2-7; V: TRBV30; size: once; CDR3: AYSPGTYEQY
J: TRBJ1-2; V: TRBV5-1; size: many; CDR3: ASSDGQGFSYGYT
J: TRBJ2-2; V: TRBV6-1; size: -; CDR3: ASRGGAANTGELF
J: TRBJ2-6; V: TRBV6-2/TRBV6-3; size: medium-sized; CDR3: ASSHRDRGLYGANVLT
J: TRBJ2-1; V: TRBV20-1; size: many; CDR3: SARAGASAGLAARGKQF
J: TRBJ2-7; V: TRBV28; size: medium-sized; CDR3: ATQHVDSTYEQY
J: TRBJ2-6; V: TRBV7-2; size: -; CDR3: ASSLAGASGANVLT
J: TRBJ2-4; V: TRBV3-1; size: many; CDR3: ASSQASGKNIQY
J: TRBJ2-1; V: TRBV6-4; size: -; CDR3: ARSSHGNEQF
J: TRBJ2-1; V: TRBV24-1; size: medium-sized; CDR3: ATSERGDEQF
J: TRBJ2-7; V: TRBV20-1; size: medium-sized; CDR3: SAVTSGRPEQY
J: TRBJ1-1; V: TRBV10-3; size: many; CDR3: AISEKASMNTEAF
J: TRBJ2-1; V: TRBV6-2/TRBV6-3; size: medium-sized; CDR3: ATCSRTYYNEQF
J: TRBJ2-7; V: TRBV7-6; size: -; CDR3: ASSLDGSGDEQY
J: TRBJ2-1; V: TRBV27; size: medium-sized; CDR3: ASGGLRTPWGNEQF
J: TRBJ2-5; V: TRBV7-9; size: many; CDR3: ASSWGFEGSQY
J: TRBJ2-7; V: TRBV4-2; size: many; CDR3: ASSSSGSREQY
J: TRBJ1-2; V: TRBV19; size: many; CDR3: ASSAPGGTYGYT
J: TRBJ1-1; V: TRBV30; size: -; CDR3: AWSAGRMDAEAF
J: TRBJ1-2; V: TRBV19; size: -; CDR3: ASSILSGQGYSSYYGYT
J: TRBJ1-1; V: TRBV10-3; size: many; CDR3: AISPGHRLMNTEAF
J: TRBJ1-1; V: TRBV19; size: few; CDR3: ASSTEVRTEAF
J: TRBJ2-7; V: TRBV5-1; size: once; CDR3: ASSFRQGVGLYEHY